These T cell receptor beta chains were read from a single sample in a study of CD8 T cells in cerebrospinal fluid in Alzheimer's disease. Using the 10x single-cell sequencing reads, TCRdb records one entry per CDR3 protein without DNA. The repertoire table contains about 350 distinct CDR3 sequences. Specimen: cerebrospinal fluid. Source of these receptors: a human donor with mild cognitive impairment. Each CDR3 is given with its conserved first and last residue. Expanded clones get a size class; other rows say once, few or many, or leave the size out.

CDR3: CASSLDRYEQFF
size: NA
V: TRBV7-9
J: TRBJ2-1

CDR3: CSAAGQVNYEQYF
size: large
V: TRBV20-1
J: TRBJ2-7

CDR3: CASRKDRSSYNEQFF
size: medium-sized
V: TRBV19
J: TRBJ2-1

CDR3: CSATRQANTEAFF
size: large
V: TRBV20-1
J: TRBJ1-1

CDR3: CASSSTDRFEQYF
size: large
V: TRBV7-9
J: TRBJ2-7

CDR3: CASSSGRLTDTQYF
size: medium-sized
V: TRBV5-6
J: TRBJ2-3

CDR3: CASLNEQKNSPLHF
size: NA
V: TRBV7-3
J: TRBJ1-6

CDR3: CSVDLPTGLNYNEQFF
size: NA
V: TRBV29-1
J: TRBJ2-1

CDR3: CASSMGLLATDTQYF
size: medium-sized
V: TRBV5-1
J: TRBJ2-3

CDR3: CSARQSGTWADTQYF
size: medium-sized
V: TRBV20-1
J: TRBJ2-3

CDR3: CSAPPGTGNSDTQYF
size: large
V: TRBV20-1
J: TRBJ2-3

CDR3: CASNPAVGSFTGELFF
size: large
V: TRBV27
J: TRBJ2-2

CDR3: CASSRQGLAIYNEQFF
size: large
V: TRBV7-2
J: TRBJ2-1

CDR3: CASKGTGGDYGYTF
size: medium-sized
V: TRBV2
J: TRBJ1-2

CDR3: CASARQTYTDTQYF
size: large
V: TRBV2
J: TRBJ2-3

CDR3: CASSSWSPGGGKDTQYF
size: medium-sized
V: TRBV27
J: TRBJ2-3

CDR3: CASAIKQGKNTEAFF
size: large
V: TRBV12-5
J: TRBJ1-1

CDR3: CASSPGTGNTEAFF
size: large
V: TRBV5-1
J: TRBJ1-1

CDR3: CASSQLAWEQYF
size: NA
V: TRBV2
J: TRBJ2-7

CDR3: CASSVAHYNEQFF
size: medium-sized
V: TRBV9
J: TRBJ2-1

CDR3: CASSHYGTLNTEAFF
size: large
V: TRBV5-1
J: TRBJ1-1

CDR3: CASSQDPNYGYTF
size: medium-sized
V: TRBV4-2
J: TRBJ1-2

CDR3: CASSWEGTSGRWTDTQYF
size: medium-sized
V: TRBV5-1
J: TRBJ2-3

CDR3: CASLAPNQETQYF
size: large
V: TRBV7-9
J: TRBJ2-5

CDR3: CASSLSGQGGYTF
size: large
V: TRBV12-3/TRBV12-4
J: TRBJ1-2

CDR3: CASSQVQGLGSYEQYF
size: large
V: TRBV3-1
J: TRBJ2-7

CDR3: CASTSGTGEKTQYF
size: medium-sized
V: TRBV5-1
J: TRBJ2-5

CDR3: CATSDDGKLFF
size: large
V: TRBV24-1
J: TRBJ1-4

CDR3: CASSLDSTDTQYF
size: medium-sized
V: TRBV7-8
J: TRBJ2-3

CDR3: CSARGLAGEVEQFF
size: medium-sized
V: TRBV20-1
J: TRBJ2-1

CDR3: CASTPQGSYNSPLHF
size: medium-sized
V: TRBV2
J: TRBJ1-6

CDR3: CASMGVADRNTIYF
size: large
V: TRBV2
J: TRBJ1-3

CDR3: CASSQALVAQQFF
size: large
V: TRBV14
J: TRBJ2-1

CDR3: CAWSPRGSNQPQHF
size: medium-sized
V: TRBV30
J: TRBJ1-5

CDR3: CAWSVRGGRSEAFF
size: NA
V: TRBV30
J: TRBJ1-1

CDR3: CSASPLGERSSYNEQFF
size: large
V: TRBV20-1
J: TRBJ2-1

CDR3: CASSIDSVAEYNEQFF
size: medium-sized
V: TRBV19
J: TRBJ2-1

CDR3: CATSRYRDGGDTQYF
size: large
V: TRBV15
J: TRBJ2-3

CDR3: CASSLLQGGSSNEQFF
size: medium-sized
V: TRBV5-8
J: TRBJ2-1

CDR3: CASSLGGTNTEAFF
size: NA
V: TRBV5-6
J: TRBJ1-1

CDR3: CASSLFDRVTEAFF
size: medium-sized
V: TRBV28
J: TRBJ1-1

CDR3: CASSQDPQGPRYF
size: large
V: TRBV3-1
J: TRBJ2-4

CDR3: CASSRQGAEDGELFF
size: NA
V: TRBV9
J: TRBJ2-2

CDR3: CASSFSGNTGELFF
size: large
V: TRBV5-5
J: TRBJ2-2

CDR3: CATSDGRGQGGQETQYF
size: medium-sized
V: TRBV24-1
J: TRBJ2-5

CDR3: CASSLELAGVGETQYF
size: medium-sized
V: TRBV5-4
J: TRBJ2-5

CDR3: CASSVVGTSGGNTIYF
size: NA
V: TRBV9
J: TRBJ1-3

CDR3: CAWRGTREQLEGYTF
size: large
V: TRBV30
J: TRBJ1-2

CDR3: CAWSRGGFRQYF
size: medium-sized
V: TRBV30
J: TRBJ2-7

CDR3: CASSLGGSRVGKNIQYF
size: medium-sized
V: TRBV27
J: TRBJ2-4

CDR3: CASRPAGTGANNEQFF
size: medium-sized
V: TRBV6-2/TRBV6-3
J: TRBJ2-1

CDR3: CASSGLAGGFGELFF
size: medium-sized
V: TRBV27
J: TRBJ2-2

CDR3: CASSSPGQVRTRQPQHF
size: large
V: TRBV28
J: TRBJ1-5

CDR3: CASSLGGTNTGELFF
size: large
V: TRBV5-6
J: TRBJ2-2

CDR3: CASSQPDRNYGYTF
size: medium-sized
V: TRBV4-1
J: TRBJ1-2

CDR3: CASSLVPTSQETQYF
size: NA
V: TRBV7-9
J: TRBJ2-5

CDR3: CASSLAGASTDTQYF
size: medium-sized
V: TRBV7-6
J: TRBJ2-3